This is a list of T cell receptor beta chains from one sample in a study of shared clonotypes between healthy human individuals. Profiled with immunoSEQ multiplex PCR; TCRdb holds only in-frame clones, not every one. The table has millions of clones, just over 90% seen once. The sequencing sample was made of naive CD4+ T cells from PBMCs. The source of these receptors is a man in his late teens or twenties in good health. Some clones in this sample may be carry-over from other donors' samples. The CDR3 runs from the conserved cysteine through the conserved F or W. D genes are given only for firm matches. Only some rows state a clone size, as once, few, many or a class for expanded clones.

j_call clone_size d_call v_call cdr3_nt cdr3_aa
TRBJ2-7 NA TRBD2 TRBV4-2 TGTGCCAGCAGCCAAGAGATGGTCCTAGCGGGAGGTCCCTACGAGCAGTACTTC CASSQEMVLAGGPYEQYF
TRBJ2-1 NA NA TRBV18 TGTGCCAGCTCTCCTCTCCCGGGCGAGCAGTTCTTC CASSPLPGEQFF
TRBJ2-7 NA NA TRBV18 TGTGCCAGCTCACCTCAACAGGCTACAGCCTACGAGCAGTACTTC CASSPQQATAYEQYF
TRBJ1-1 NA NA TRBV18 TGTGCCAGCTCACCTGACAGTATGAACACTGAAGCTTTCTTT CASSPDSMNTEAFF
TRBJ1-1 NA TRBD1 TRBV19 TGTGCCAGTAGTCCGACAGGGGGAAACACTGAAGCTTTCTTT CASSPTGGNTEAFF
TRBJ2-5 NA NA TRBV2 TGTGCCAGCGGGGGACGGCTTCCAGAGACCCAGTACTTC CASGGRLPETQYF
TRBJ2-3 NA TRBD2 TRBV25-1 TGTGCCAGCAGTGAAATAGCGGGGGCGAGCACAGATACGCAGTATTTT CASSEIAGASTDTQYF
TRBJ2-2 NA NA TRBV18 TGTGCCAGCTCACCAATATCCCCAGGGGCTACCGGGGAGCTGTTTTTT CASSPISPGATGELFF
TRBJ1-4 NA TRBD1 TRBV5-4 TGTGCCAGCAGCCTCGGACAGGGGGCAACTAATGAAAAACTGTTTTTT CASSLGQGATNEKLFF
TRBJ2-3 NA NA TRBV5-1 TGCGCCAGCAGCCAGGATTTAGCAGATACGCAGTATTTT CASSQDLADTQYF
TRBJ2-3 NA NA TRBV7-9 TGTGCCAGCAGCCAGGGCGGGAGCACAGATACGCAGTATTTT CASSQGGSTDTQYF
TRBJ2-3 NA TRBD2 TRBV9 TGTGCCAGCAGCGTAGCGGGACTAGCGGGAGTTGATACGCAGTATTTT CASSVAGLAGVDTQYF
TRBJ1-1 NA NA TRBV10-3 TGTGCCATCAGCGAGACAGCCGGGTCACTGAACACTGAAGCTTTCTTT CAISETAGSLNTEAFF
TRBJ2-5 NA NA TRBV29-1 TGCAGCGTCAGGGGCAGGATTCAAGAGACCCAGTACTTC CSVRGRIQETQYF
TRBJ2-7 NA NA TRBV29-1 TGCAGCGTTGGTTCTGCGACATACGAGCAGTACTTC CSVGSATYEQYF
TRBJ1-1 few NA TRBV10-3 TGTGCCATCAGGGGCGCGGAAGACACTGAAGCTTTCTTT CAIRGAEDTEAFF
TRBJ2-7 NA NA TRBV30 TGTGCCTGGAGTCATAGTGGGAGACCCTACGAGCAGTACTTC CAWSHSGRPYEQYF
TRBJ2-1 NA NA TRBV28 TGTGCCAGCAGTTCCACAGGTCGCTCCTACAATGAGCAGTTCTTC CASSSTGRSYNEQFF
TRBJ1-1 NA NA TRBV5-4 TGTGCCAGCAGCTTTGGGCAGGGAGGTCAGAGTAGGGTCACTGAAGCTTTCTTT CASSFGQGGQSRVTEAFF
TRBJ2-1 NA NA TRBV18 TGTGCCAGCTCACCCCGGGACTCGGGGAATGAGCAGTTCTTC CASSPRDSGNEQFF
TRBJ2-4 NA TRBD1 TRBV4-3 TGCGCCAGCAGCCAAGATCTAATTGGGACAGGGGCCTGGGGGGCCAAAAACATTCAGTACTTC CASSQDLIGTGAWGAKNIQYF
TRBJ2-6 NA NA TRBV10-3 TGTGCCAGCAAGGATTCTGGGGCCAACGTCCTGACTTTC CASKDSGANVLTF
TRBJ2-1 NA TRBD2 TRBV6-5 TGTGCCAGCAGTTACTCCCTAGCGGGAGAGTACAATGAGCAGTTCTTC CASSYSLAGEYNEQFF
TRBJ2-5 NA TRBD2 TRBV5-1 TGCGCCAGCAGCTTGGGACTAGCGGGAGGCGAGACCCAGTACTTC CASSLGLAGGETQYF
TRBJ2-1 NA TRBD2 TRBV4-2 TGTGCCAGCAGCCAAGACCACGGGGGGAGGGGTTACAATGAGCAGTTCTTC CASSQDHGGRGYNEQFF